These T cell receptor beta chains were read from a single sample in a study of cytotoxic CD8 clonotypes in ibrutinib-treated CLL. This table comes from immunoSEQ multiplex PCR, and its TCRdb copy is limited to in-frame clones, with some not included. Of 130,000 or so clones listed, 84% are singletons. This specimen consisted of PBMCs, obtained after 24 months of ibrutinib treatment. The source is a human donor with chronic lymphocytic leukemia. Each CDR3 is given with its conserved first and last residue. The D gene is left open where the match is weak. Expanded clones get a size class; other rows say once, few or many, or leave the size out.

v_call: TRBV28
j_call: TRBJ2-3
d_call: -
clone_size: -
cdr3_nt: TGTGCCAGCAGTTCCTACCCATTGAAGACTAGGTCAGATACGCAGTATTTT
cdr3_aa: CASSSYPLKTRSDTQYF

v_call: TRBV5-5
j_call: TRBJ1-2
d_call: -
clone_size: once
cdr3_nt: TGTGCCAGCAGCTTGTTGCAGGGAGCTAACTATGGCTACACCTTC
cdr3_aa: CASSLLQGANYGYTF

v_call: TRBV6-5
j_call: TRBJ2-7
d_call: TRBD1
clone_size: -
cdr3_nt: TGTGCCAGCAGTTACGAACTACAGGGGAACCACGAGCAGTACTTC
cdr3_aa: CASSYELQGNHEQYF

v_call: TRBV9
j_call: TRBJ2-5
d_call: -
clone_size: -
cdr3_nt: TGTGCCAGCAGCGTAGGACAACAAGAGACCCAGTACTTC
cdr3_aa: CASSVGQQETQYF

v_call: TRBV6-5
j_call: TRBJ1-1
d_call: TRBD1
clone_size: -
cdr3_nt: TGTGCCAGCAGTTTTTCACAGGGGGCAAACACTGAAGCTTTCTTT
cdr3_aa: CASSFSQGANTEAFF

v_call: TRBV7-2
j_call: TRBJ2-5
d_call: -
clone_size: -
cdr3_nt: TGTGCCAGCAGCCCGGACCCGCGCGTGGAGACCCAGTACTTC
cdr3_aa: CASSPDPRVETQYF

v_call: TRBV7-2
j_call: TRBJ2-2
d_call: TRBD2
clone_size: -
cdr3_nt: TGTGCCAGCAGATCACCGGGACTAGCAACCACCGGGGAGCTGTTTTTT
cdr3_aa: CASRSPGLATTGELFF

v_call: TRBV11-2
j_call: TRBJ2-4
d_call: TRBD2
clone_size: -
cdr3_nt: TGTGCCAGCAGCCCAGCGGGAGAAAACATTCAGTACTTC
cdr3_aa: CASSPAGENIQYF

v_call: TRBV14
j_call: TRBJ1-2
d_call: -
clone_size: -
cdr3_nt: TGTGCCAGCAGCCAAGTGTGGGCATCGTCGGACTATGGCTACACCTTC
cdr3_aa: CASSQVWASSDYGYTF

v_call: TRBV28
j_call: TRBJ1-4
d_call: -
clone_size: -
cdr3_nt: TGTGCCAGCAGTTTAGGCCAGAGAGTCGGAAAACTGTTTTTT
cdr3_aa: CASSLGQRVGKLFF

v_call: TRBV6-5
j_call: TRBJ1-5
d_call: -
clone_size: -
cdr3_nt: TGTGCCAGCAGTTACGGGGAGAGCAATCAGCCCCAGCATTTT
cdr3_aa: CASSYGESNQPQHF

v_call: TRBV11-2
j_call: TRBJ2-1
d_call: -
clone_size: -
cdr3_nt: TGTGCCAGCAGCATCCGGCAGAGCTCCTACAATGAGCAGTTCTTC
cdr3_aa: CASSIRQSSYNEQFF

v_call: TRBV18
j_call: TRBJ1-2
d_call: TRBD1
clone_size: -
cdr3_nt: TGTGCCAGCTCCCATGACAGGGGCCGAAACTATGGCTACACCTTC
cdr3_aa: CASSHDRGRNYGYTF

v_call: TRBV5-1
j_call: TRBJ2-3
d_call: TRBD2
clone_size: -
cdr3_nt: TGCGCCAGCAGCCCGACCGGGACTAGCACGACAGATACGCAGTATTTT
cdr3_aa: CASSPTGTSTTDTQYF

v_call: TRBV2
j_call: TRBJ2-3
d_call: -
clone_size: -
cdr3_nt: TGTGCCAGCAGGGCGGACGGTAGCACAGATACGCAGTATTTT
cdr3_aa: CASRADGSTDTQYF

v_call: TRBV10-2
j_call: TRBJ1-5
d_call: -
clone_size: -
cdr3_nt: TGCGCCAGCCGAGGGGAACAGACCAATCAGCCCCAGCATTTT
cdr3_aa: CASRGEQTNQPQHF

v_call: TRBV29-1
j_call: TRBJ1-2
d_call: -
clone_size: once
cdr3_nt: TGCAGCGTTACTGTGGACTGGGACCCTGAGGGTGGCTACACCTTC
cdr3_aa: CSVTVDWDPEGGYTF

v_call: TRBV19
j_call: TRBJ1-2
d_call: TRBD1
clone_size: -
cdr3_nt: TGTGCCAGTAGTTCCGGGACAGGGGATGTTCGCCACTATGGCTACACCTTC
cdr3_aa: CASSSGTGDVRHYGYTF

v_call: TRBV9
j_call: TRBJ1-4
d_call: -
clone_size: -
cdr3_nt: TGTGCCAGCAGCCCTCCAGGCTTTGAAGAAAAACTGTTTTTT
cdr3_aa: CASSPPGFEEKLFF

v_call: TRBV28
j_call: TRBJ1-4
d_call: -
clone_size: -
cdr3_nt: TGTGCCGCAGGGAGGCTGGCAACTAATGAAAAACTGTTTTTT
cdr3_aa: CAAGRLATNEKLFF

v_call: TRBV7-2
j_call: TRBJ2-7
d_call: -
clone_size: -
cdr3_nt: TGTGCCAGCAGCTTGGGGGGAAGGCAGGGGCCGTGGGAGCAGTACTTC
cdr3_aa: CASSLGGRQGPWEQYF

v_call: TRBV5-1
j_call: TRBJ1-1
d_call: TRBD1
clone_size: -
cdr3_nt: TGCGCCAGCAGCTTGGAAACAGGGGTATCGAACACTGAAGCTTTCTTT
cdr3_aa: CASSLETGVSNTEAFF

v_call: TRBV11-1
j_call: TRBJ2-7
d_call: -
clone_size: -
cdr3_nt: TGTGCCAGCAGCTTAGCGATGGATCGTCTCGAGCAGTACTTC
cdr3_aa: CASSLAMDRLEQYF

v_call: TRBV27
j_call: TRBJ1-4
d_call: TRBD1
clone_size: -
cdr3_nt: TGTGCCAGCAGACGGGACAGAGCGGAAACTAATGAAAAACTGTTTTTT
cdr3_aa: CASRRDRAETNEKLFF

v_call: TRBV6-5
j_call: TRBJ2-7
d_call: -
clone_size: -
cdr3_nt: TGTGCCAGCATGGGGGGGCAGATGCTGGGCGAGCAGTACTTC
cdr3_aa: CASMGGQMLGEQYF

v_call: TRBV28
j_call: TRBJ1-6
d_call: -
clone_size: few
cdr3_nt: TGTGCCAGCAGCTCCCAGCGTGGCAGGGTGACGATTTCCTATAATTCACCCCTCCACTTT
cdr3_aa: CASSSQRGRVTISYNSPLHF

v_call: TRBV5-1
j_call: TRBJ1-2
d_call: -
clone_size: -
cdr3_nt: TGCGCCAGCAGCGCTCAACAGGGCGATGGCTACACCTTC
cdr3_aa: CASSAQQGDGYTF

v_call: TRBV6-5
j_call: TRBJ2-5
d_call: TRBD1
clone_size: -
cdr3_nt: TGTGCCAGCAGTCAGGGGGAGAGGACCCAGTACTTC
cdr3_aa: CASSQGERTQYF

v_call: TRBV11-3
j_call: TRBJ2-2
d_call: -
clone_size: -
cdr3_nt: TGTGCCAGCAGCTTAGGTGGCAGTGTCACCGGGGAGCTGTTTTTT
cdr3_aa: CASSLGGSVTGELFF

v_call: TRBV30
j_call: TRBJ1-2
d_call: -
clone_size: few
cdr3_nt: TGTGCCTCCCCTAAGGCGGATAACTATGGCTACACCTTC
cdr3_aa: CASPKADNYGYTF

v_call: TRBV7-2
j_call: TRBJ2-7
d_call: -
clone_size: -
cdr3_nt: TGTGCCAGCAGCTTATCACTTTCCTACGAGCAGTACTTC
cdr3_aa: CASSLSLSYEQYF

v_call: TRBV10-3
j_call: TRBJ2-3
d_call: -
clone_size: -
cdr3_nt: TGTGCCACCAAGGGCCAGGGAAGCACAGATACGCAGTATTTT
cdr3_aa: CATKGQGSTDTQYF

v_call: TRBV5-1
j_call: TRBJ2-2
d_call: -
clone_size: -
cdr3_nt: TGCGCCAGCAGCCCCCTGGGGCAGGGATTAAACACCGGGGAGCTGTTTTTT
cdr3_aa: CASSPLGQGLNTGELFF

v_call: TRBV2
j_call: TRBJ1-1
d_call: -
clone_size: -
cdr3_nt: TGTGCCAGCAGTGAAATGGACAGATTGAACACTGAAGCTTTCTTT
cdr3_aa: CASSEMDRLNTEAFF

v_call: TRBV7-2
j_call: TRBJ1-2
d_call: -
clone_size: -
cdr3_nt: TGTGCCAGCAGCCCACAGGGCAGGAATGACTATGGCTACACCTTC
cdr3_aa: CASSPQGRNDYGYTF

v_call: TRBV9
j_call: TRBJ2-3
d_call: TRBD2
clone_size: once
cdr3_nt: TGTGCCAGCAGCGTAGACACTAGCGGGGGGTTAGATACGCAGTATTTT
cdr3_aa: CASSVDTSGGLDTQYF

v_call: TRBV7-2
j_call: TRBJ2-5
d_call: -
clone_size: -
cdr3_nt: TGTGCCAGCAGCTTAGATAGGGGTGGAGGAGAGACCCAGTACTTC
cdr3_aa: CASSLDRGGGETQYF

v_call: TRBV7-3
j_call: TRBJ2-5
d_call: TRBD1
clone_size: -
cdr3_nt: TGTGCCAGCGAACGCACCAGGGGGGAGACCCAGTACTTC
cdr3_aa: CASERTRGETQYF

v_call: TRBV7-2
j_call: TRBJ1-6
d_call: TRBD1
clone_size: -
cdr3_nt: TGTGCCAGCAGCCAATGGACAGGGGCATATTCACCCCTCCACTTT
cdr3_aa: CASSQWTGAYSPLHF

v_call: TRBV7-2
j_call: TRBJ2-5
d_call: -
clone_size: -
cdr3_nt: TGTGCCAGCAGCTTCGCCGGGGAAGAGACCCAGTACTTC
cdr3_aa: CASSFAGEETQYF

v_call: TRBV19
j_call: TRBJ1-1
d_call: -
clone_size: -
cdr3_nt: TGTGCCAGTACCCCTGGAAATTTGAACACTGAAGCTTTCTTT
cdr3_aa: CASTPGNLNTEAFF

v_call: TRBV19
j_call: TRBJ1-1
d_call: -
clone_size: -
cdr3_nt: TGTGCCAGTAGGTCCCGGGCAGGAGGAGACACTGAAGCTTTCTTT
cdr3_aa: CASRSRAGGDTEAFF

v_call: TRBV19
j_call: TRBJ2-7
d_call: -
clone_size: -
cdr3_nt: TGTGCCAGTAGTAGAGCCCACGCGGACAGCTACGAGCAGTACTTC
cdr3_aa: CASSRAHADSYEQYF

v_call: TRBV7-2
j_call: TRBJ1-4
d_call: -
clone_size: -
cdr3_nt: TGTGCCAGCAGCTTAGGGATAGGGATGGGACGGCGTGAAAAACTGTTTTTT
cdr3_aa: CASSLGIGMGRREKLFF

v_call: TRBV7-2
j_call: TRBJ1-1
d_call: -
clone_size: -
cdr3_nt: TGTGCCAGCAGCTCGCCGACAGTCTACCCACTGAACACTGAAGCTTTCTTT
cdr3_aa: CASSSPTVYPLNTEAFF

v_call: TRBV19
j_call: TRBJ2-5
d_call: TRBD2
clone_size: -
cdr3_nt: TGTGCCAGTACCGGGACTAGCGGGGGGGAAGAGACCCAGTACTTC
cdr3_aa: CASTGTSGGEETQYF

v_call: TRBV7-2
j_call: TRBJ1-5
d_call: -
clone_size: -
cdr3_nt: TGTGCCAGCAGCTTAGCGGGACGGCCCCAGCCCCAGCATTTT
cdr3_aa: CASSLAGRPQPQHF

v_call: TRBV7-2
j_call: TRBJ2-5
d_call: TRBD2
clone_size: few
cdr3_nt: TGTGCCAGCAGCTTTAGCGGGACTACCCAAGAGACCCAGTACTTC
cdr3_aa: CASSFSGTTQETQYF

v_call: TRBV18
j_call: TRBJ2-6
d_call: -
clone_size: -
cdr3_nt: TGTGCCAGCTCACCAGCAGGGAACCATCGCGGGGCCAACGTCCTGACTTTC
cdr3_aa: CASSPAGNHRGANVLTF

v_call: TRBV7-8
j_call: TRBJ2-5
d_call: -
clone_size: -
cdr3_nt: TGTGCCAGCAGCTTTCCTGTCGGTAAAGAGACCCAGTACTTC
cdr3_aa: CASSFPVGKETQYF

v_call: TRBV10-3
j_call: TRBJ1-2
d_call: TRBD1
clone_size: -
cdr3_nt: TGTGCCATCTCCGGGACAGGGGACTATGGCTACACCTTC
cdr3_aa: CAISGTGDYGYTF

v_call: TRBV5-4
j_call: TRBJ1-2
d_call: -
clone_size: -
cdr3_nt: TGTGCCAGCAGGGCCCTGGTGGATAACTATGGCTACACCTTC
cdr3_aa: CASRALVDNYGYTF

v_call: TRBV5-6
j_call: TRBJ2-5
d_call: TRBD2
clone_size: -
cdr3_nt: TGTGCCAGCAGCTTGAGTCGCGGGGGGGAGACCCAGTACTTC
cdr3_aa: CASSLSRGGETQYF

v_call: TRBV7-9
j_call: TRBJ2-1
d_call: -
clone_size: -
cdr3_nt: TGTGCCAGCAGCCCTAGCCCCTCCAATGAGCAGTTCTTC
cdr3_aa: CASSPSPSNEQFF

v_call: TRBV5-1
j_call: TRBJ2-7
d_call: -
clone_size: -
cdr3_nt: TGTGCCAGCAGATTGGTATCTGTGGGACCCTACGAGCAGTACTTC
cdr3_aa: CASRLVSVGPYEQYF

v_call: TRBV5-4
j_call: TRBJ2-1
d_call: -
clone_size: -
cdr3_nt: TGTGCCAGCAGCTTGGCCAAGGGGCTTGTGGAGCAGTTCTTC
cdr3_aa: CASSLAKGLVEQFF

v_call: TRBV10-3
j_call: TRBJ1-4
d_call: -
clone_size: -
cdr3_nt: TGTGCCATCAGTCTCGGTGGGGTTAATGAAAAACTGTTTTTT
cdr3_aa: CAISLGGVNEKLFF

v_call: TRBV28
j_call: TRBJ1-4
d_call: -
clone_size: -
cdr3_nt: TGTGCCAGCAGTTCGCCCGGTTCAACTAATGAAAAACTGTTTTTT
cdr3_aa: CASSSPGSTNEKLFF

v_call: TRBV6-5
j_call: TRBJ1-3
d_call: -
clone_size: -
cdr3_nt: TGTGCCAGCAGTTACGATCACATTAGCTCTGGAAACACCATATATTTT
cdr3_aa: CASSYDHISSGNTIYF